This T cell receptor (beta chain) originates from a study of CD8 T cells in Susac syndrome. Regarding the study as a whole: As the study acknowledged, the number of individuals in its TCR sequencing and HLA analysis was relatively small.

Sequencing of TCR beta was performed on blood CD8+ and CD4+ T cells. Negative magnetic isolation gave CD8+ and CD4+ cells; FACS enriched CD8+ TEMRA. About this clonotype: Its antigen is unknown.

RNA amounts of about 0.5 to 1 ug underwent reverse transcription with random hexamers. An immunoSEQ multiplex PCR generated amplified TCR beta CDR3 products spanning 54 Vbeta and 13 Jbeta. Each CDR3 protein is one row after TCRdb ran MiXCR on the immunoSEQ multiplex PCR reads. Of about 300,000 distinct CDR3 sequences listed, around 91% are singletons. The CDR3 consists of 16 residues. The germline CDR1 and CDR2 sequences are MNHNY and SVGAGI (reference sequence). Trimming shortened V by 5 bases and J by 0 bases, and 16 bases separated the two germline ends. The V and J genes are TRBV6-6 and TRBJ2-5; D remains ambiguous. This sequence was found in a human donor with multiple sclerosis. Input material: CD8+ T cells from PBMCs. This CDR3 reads CASSPPHADYQETQYF. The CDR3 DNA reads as TGTGCCAGCAGTCCCCCCCATGCAGACTACCAAGAGACCCAGTACTTC.